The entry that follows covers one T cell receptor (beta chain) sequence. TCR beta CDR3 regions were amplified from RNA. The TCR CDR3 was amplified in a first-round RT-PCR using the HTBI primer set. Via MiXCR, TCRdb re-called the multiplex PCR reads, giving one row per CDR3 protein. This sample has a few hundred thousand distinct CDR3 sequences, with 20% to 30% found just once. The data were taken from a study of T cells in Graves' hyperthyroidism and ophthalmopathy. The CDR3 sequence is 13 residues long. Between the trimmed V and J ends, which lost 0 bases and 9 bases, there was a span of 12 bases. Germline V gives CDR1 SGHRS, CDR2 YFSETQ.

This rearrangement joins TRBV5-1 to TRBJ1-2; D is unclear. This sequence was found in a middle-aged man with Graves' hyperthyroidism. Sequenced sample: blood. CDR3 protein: CASSLEAVGSYTF. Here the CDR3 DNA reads TGCGCCAGCAGCTTGGAGGCAGTTGGCAGCTACACCTTC.